The clone carrying this T cell receptor beta chain has at least ten counts. The antigen is unknown. This sample is part of a study of T cells after yellow fever vaccination. Study in general: SMART-Seq v4 Ultra Low Input handled preparation of low-cell-number fractions.

Study-level points and caveats: Clones that expanded after primary vaccination mostly reappeared after the booster (less than 98% CD4, 88% CD8). Abundant bulk-population clonotypes could contaminate the FACS-sorted repertoires.

5'RACE template switching produced TCR cDNA carrying a universal primer site and UMIs. From the 5' RACE reads, TCRdb called clonotypes with MiXCR, one entry per CDR3 protein. The sample has under 400,000 distinct CDR3 sequences; around 13% are singletons. Here the sequenced sample was CD4+ T cells sorted from PBMCs, taken 15 days after the yellow fever booster vaccination. The source is a young man who received the YFV17D yellow fever vaccine.

CDR3 region: CATSDPAPEQYV. In DNA form, the CDR3 reads TGTGCCACCAGTGACCCAGCACCCGAGCAGTACGTC. V usage is TRBV24-1 and J usage is TRBJ2-7; D unclear. Germline V gene sequence: CDR1 KGHDR, CDR2 SFDVKD. The V and J ends lost 4 bases and 6 bases respectively, with 9 bases between them. The length of the CDR3 is 12 residues.